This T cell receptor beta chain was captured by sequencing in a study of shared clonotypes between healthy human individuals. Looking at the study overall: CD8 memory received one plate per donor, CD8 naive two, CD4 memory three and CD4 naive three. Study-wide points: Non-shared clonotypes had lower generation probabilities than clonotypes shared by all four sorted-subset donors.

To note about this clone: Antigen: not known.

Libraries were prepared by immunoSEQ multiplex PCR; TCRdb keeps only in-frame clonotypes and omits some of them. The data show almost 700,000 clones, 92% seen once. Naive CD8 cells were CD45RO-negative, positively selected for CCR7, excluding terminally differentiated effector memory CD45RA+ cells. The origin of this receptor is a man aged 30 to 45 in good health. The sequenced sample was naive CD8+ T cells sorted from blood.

The CDR3: CASSFIHQETQYF. CDR3 nucleotide sequence: TGTGCCAGCAGTTTTATCCATCAAGAGACCCAGTACTTC. V is TRBV28 and J is TRBJ2-5, with no clear D. CDR3 size: 13 residues. The V gene lost 3 bases and the J gene lost 2 bases, with 7 bases spanning the gap. Germline V CDR1 and CDR2: MDHEN, SYDVKM.